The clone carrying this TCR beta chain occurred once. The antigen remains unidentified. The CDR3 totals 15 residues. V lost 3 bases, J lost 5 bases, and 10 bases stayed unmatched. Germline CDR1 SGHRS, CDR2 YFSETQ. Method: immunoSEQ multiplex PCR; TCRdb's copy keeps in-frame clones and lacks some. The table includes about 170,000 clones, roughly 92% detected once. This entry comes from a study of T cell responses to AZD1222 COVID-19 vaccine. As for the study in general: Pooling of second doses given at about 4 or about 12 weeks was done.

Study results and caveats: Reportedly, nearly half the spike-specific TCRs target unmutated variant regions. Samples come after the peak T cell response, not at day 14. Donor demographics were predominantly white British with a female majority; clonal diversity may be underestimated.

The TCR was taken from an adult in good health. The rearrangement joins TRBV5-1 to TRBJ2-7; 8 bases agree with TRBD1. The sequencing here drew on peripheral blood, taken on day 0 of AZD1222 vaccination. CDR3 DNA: TGCGCCAGCAGCTCGAGACAGGGGAGAGGACACGAGCAGTACTTC. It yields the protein CASSSRQGRGHEQYF.